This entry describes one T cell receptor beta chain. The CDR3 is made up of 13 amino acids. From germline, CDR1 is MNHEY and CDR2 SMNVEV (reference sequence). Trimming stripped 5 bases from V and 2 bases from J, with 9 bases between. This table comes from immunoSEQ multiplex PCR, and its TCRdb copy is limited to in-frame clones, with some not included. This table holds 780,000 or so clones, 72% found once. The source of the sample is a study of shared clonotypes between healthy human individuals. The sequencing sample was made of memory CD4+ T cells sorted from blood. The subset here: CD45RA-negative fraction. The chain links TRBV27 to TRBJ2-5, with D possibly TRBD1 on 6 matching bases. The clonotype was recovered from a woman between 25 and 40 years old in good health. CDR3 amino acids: CASSTGLQETQYF. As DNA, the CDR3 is TGTGCCAGCAGTACAGGGTTACAAGAGACCCAGTACTTC.